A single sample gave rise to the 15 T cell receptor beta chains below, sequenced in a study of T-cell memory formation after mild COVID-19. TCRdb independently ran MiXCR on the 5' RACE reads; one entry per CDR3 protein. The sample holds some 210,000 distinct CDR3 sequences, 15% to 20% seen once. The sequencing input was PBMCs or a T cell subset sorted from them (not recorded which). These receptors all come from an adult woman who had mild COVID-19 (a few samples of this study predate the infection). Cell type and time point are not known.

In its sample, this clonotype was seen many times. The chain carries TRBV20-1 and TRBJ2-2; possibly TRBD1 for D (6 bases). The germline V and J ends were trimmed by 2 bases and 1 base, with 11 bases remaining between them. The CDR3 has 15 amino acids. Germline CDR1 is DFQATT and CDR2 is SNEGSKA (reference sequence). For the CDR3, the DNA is TGCAGTGCTAGAAGCAGGGGAAAGAACACCGGGGAGCTGTTTTTT. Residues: CSARSRGKNTGELFF.

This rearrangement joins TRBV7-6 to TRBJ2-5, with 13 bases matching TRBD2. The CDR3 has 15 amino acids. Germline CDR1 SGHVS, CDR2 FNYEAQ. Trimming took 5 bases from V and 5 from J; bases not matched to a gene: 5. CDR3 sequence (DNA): TGTGCCAGCAGCCAACGGACTAGCGGGGGTGAGACCCAGTACTTC. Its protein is CASSQRTSGGETQYF.

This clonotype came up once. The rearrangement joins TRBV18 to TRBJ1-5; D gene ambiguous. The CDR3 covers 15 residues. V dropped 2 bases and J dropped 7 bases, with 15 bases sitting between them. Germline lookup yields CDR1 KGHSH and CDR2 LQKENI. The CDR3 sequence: CASSPKGLGGQPQHF. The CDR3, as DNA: TGTGCCAGCTCACCAAAGGGCTTAGGTGGACAGCCCCAGCATTTT.

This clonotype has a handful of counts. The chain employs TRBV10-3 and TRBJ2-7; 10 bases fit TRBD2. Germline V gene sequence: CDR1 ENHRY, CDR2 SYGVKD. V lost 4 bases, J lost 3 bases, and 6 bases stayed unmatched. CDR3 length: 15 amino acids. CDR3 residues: CAISVASGGLYEQYF. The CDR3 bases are TGTGCCATCAGTGTGGCTAGCGGGGGACTCTACGAGCAGTACTTC.

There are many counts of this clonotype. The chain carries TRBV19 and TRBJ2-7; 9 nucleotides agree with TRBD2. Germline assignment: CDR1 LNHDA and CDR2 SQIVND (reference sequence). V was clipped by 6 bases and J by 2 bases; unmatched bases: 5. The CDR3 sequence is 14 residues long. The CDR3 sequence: CASRPRTSAYEQYF. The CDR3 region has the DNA TGTGCCAGTAGACCCAGGACTAGCGCCTACGAGCAGTACTTC.

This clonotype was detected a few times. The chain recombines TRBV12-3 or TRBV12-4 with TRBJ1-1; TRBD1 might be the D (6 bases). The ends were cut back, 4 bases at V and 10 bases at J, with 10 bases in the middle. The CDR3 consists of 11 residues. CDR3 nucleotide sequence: TGTGCCAGCAGTTACAGGGTGGGAGCTTTCTTT. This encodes CASSYRVGAFF.

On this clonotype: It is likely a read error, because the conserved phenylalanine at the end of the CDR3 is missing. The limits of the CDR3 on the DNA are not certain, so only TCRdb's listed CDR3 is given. The CDR3 sequence is CSASQTGPAVL. The V gene is TRBV20-1, the J gene TRBJ2-1; TRBD1, the table's D call, was not compared with the DNA. Germline lookup yields CDR1 DFQATT and CDR2 SNEGSKA (reference sequence). From its first to its last residue, the CDR3 has 11 amino acids.

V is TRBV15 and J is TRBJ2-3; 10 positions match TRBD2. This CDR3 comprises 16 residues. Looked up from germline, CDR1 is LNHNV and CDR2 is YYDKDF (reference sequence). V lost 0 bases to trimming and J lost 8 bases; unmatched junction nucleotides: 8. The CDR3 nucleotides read TGTGCCACCAGCAGAGAGCCGGGACTAGCGCTAGGTACGCAGTATTTT. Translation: CATSREPGLALGTQYF.

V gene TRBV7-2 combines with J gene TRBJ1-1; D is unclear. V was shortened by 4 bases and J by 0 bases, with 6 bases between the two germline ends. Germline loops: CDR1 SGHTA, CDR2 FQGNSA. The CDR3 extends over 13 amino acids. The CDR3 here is CASSSTMNTEAFF. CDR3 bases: TGTGCCAGCAGCTCGACCATGAACACTGAAGCTTTCTTT.

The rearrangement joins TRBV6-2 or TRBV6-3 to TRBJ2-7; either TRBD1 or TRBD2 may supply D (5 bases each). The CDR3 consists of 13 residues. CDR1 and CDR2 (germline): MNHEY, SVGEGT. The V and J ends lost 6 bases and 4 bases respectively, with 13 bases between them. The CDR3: CASSRRDGYEQYF. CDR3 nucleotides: TGTGCCAGCAGCCGCAGGGACGGATACGAGCAGTACTTC.

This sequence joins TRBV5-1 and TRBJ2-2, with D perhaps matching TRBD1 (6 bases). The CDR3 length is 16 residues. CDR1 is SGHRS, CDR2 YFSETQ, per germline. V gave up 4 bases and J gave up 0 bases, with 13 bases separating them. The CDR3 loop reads CASSLLTGTNTGELFF. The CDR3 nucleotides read TGCGCCAGCAGCCTTCTGACAGGAACGAACACCGGGGAGCTGTTTTTT.

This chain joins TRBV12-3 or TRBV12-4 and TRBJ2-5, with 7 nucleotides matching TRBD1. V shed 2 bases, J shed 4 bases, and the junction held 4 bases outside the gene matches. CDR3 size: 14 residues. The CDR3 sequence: CASSLLDRPETQYF. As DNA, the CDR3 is TGTGCCAGCAGTTTACTGGACAGGCCAGAGACCCAGTACTTC.

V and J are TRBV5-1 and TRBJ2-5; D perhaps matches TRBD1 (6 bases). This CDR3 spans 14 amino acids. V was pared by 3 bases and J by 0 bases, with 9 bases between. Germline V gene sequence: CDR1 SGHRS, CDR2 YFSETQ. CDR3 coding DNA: TGCGCCAGCAGCTCCGGGACAAACCAAGAGACCCAGTACTTC. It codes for CASSSGTNQETQYF.

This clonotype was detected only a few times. The CDR3 region has the DNA TGTGCCAGCAGCTTGGAACCGAGGGGTACTGAAGCTTTCTTT. Translating gives CASSLEPRGTEAFF. The chain is built from TRBV7-2 and TRBJ1-1, with D possibly matching TRBD1 (5 bases). The germline V gene has CDR1 SGHTA and CDR2 FQGNSA. This CDR3 spans 14 amino acids. V lost 3 bases, J lost 5 bases, and 13 bases lay in between. The variable domain in full, completed from reference TRBV7-2 and TRBJ1-1, reads GAGVSQSPSNKVTEKGKDVELRCDPISGHTALYWYRQSLGQGLEFLIYFQGNSAPDKSGLPSDRFSAERTGGSVSTLTIQRTQQEDSAVYLCASSLEPRGTEAFFGQGTRLTVV.

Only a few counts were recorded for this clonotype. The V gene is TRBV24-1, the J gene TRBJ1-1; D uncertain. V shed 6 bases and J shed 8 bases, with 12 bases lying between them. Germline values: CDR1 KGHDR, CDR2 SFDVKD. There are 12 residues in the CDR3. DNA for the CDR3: TGTGCCACCAGTTCCTGGGGTACGGAAGCTTTCTTT. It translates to CATSSWGTEAFF.